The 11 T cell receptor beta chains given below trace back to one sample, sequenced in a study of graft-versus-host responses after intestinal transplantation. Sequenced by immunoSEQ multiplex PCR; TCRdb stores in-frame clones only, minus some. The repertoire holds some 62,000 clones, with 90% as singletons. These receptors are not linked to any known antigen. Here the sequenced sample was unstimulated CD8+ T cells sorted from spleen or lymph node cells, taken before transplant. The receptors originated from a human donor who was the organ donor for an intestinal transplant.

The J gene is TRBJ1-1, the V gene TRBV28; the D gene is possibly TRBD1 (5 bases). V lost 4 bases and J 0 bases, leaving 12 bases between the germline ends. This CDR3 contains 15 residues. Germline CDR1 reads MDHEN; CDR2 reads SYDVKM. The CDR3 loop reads CASSSPRVMNTEAFF. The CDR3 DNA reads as TGTGCCAGCAGTTCCCCCAGGGTTATGAACACTGAAGCTTTCTTT.

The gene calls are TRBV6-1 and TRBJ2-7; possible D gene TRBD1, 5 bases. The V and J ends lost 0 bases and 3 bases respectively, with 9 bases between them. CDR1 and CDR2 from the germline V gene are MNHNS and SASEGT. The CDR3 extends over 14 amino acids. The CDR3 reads CASSEAEGDYEQYF. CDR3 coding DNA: TGTGCCAGCAGTGAAGCCGAAGGGGACTACGAGCAGTACTTC.

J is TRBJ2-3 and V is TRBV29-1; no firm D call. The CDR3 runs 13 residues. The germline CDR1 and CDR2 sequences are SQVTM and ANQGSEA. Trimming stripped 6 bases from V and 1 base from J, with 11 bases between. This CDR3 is CSVSWAGTDTQYF. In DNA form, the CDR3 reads TGCAGCGTCAGCTGGGCAGGCACAGATACGCAGTATTTT.

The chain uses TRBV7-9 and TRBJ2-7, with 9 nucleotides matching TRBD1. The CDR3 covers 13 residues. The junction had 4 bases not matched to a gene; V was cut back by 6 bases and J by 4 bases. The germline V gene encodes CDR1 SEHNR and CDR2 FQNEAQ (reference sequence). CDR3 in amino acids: CASRAGTGYEQYF. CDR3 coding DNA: TGTGCCAGCAGGGCCGGGACAGGGTACGAGCAGTACTTC.

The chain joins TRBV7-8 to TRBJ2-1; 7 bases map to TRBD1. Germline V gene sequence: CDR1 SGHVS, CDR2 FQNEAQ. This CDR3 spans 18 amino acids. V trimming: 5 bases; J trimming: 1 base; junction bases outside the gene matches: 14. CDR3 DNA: TGTGCCAGCAGCCCTGGGACAGCCTTCTCGGGGTCCTACAATGAGCAGTTCTTC. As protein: CASSPGTAFSGSYNEQFF.

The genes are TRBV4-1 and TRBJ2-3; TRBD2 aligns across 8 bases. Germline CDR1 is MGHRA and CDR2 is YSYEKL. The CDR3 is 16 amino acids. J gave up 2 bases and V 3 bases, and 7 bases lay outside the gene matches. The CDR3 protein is CASSQEAGGYTDTQYF. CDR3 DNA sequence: TGCGCCAGCAGCCAGGAGGCGGGGGGTTACACAGATACGCAGTATTTT.

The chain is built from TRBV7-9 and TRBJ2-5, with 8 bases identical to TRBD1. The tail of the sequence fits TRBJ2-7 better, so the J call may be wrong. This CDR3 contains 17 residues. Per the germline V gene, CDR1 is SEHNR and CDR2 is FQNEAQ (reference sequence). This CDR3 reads CASSPNPGTGFSYEQYF. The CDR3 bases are TGTGCCAGCAGCCCGAATCCCGGGACAGGTTTCTCCTACGAGCAGTACTTC.

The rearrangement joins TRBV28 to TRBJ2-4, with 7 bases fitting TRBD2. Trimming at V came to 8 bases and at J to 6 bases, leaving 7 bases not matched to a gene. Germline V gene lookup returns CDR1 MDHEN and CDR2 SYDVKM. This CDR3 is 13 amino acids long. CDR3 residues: CASLGRGGNIQYF. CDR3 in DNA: TGTGCCAGCTTGGGGCGCGGGGGAAACATTCAGTACTTC.

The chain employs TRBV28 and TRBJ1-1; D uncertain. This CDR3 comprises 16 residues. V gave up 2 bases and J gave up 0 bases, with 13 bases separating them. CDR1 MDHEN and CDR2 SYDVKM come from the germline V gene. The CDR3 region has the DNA TGTGCCAGCAGTTTAATACTCCCGCCCCTGAACACTGAAGCTTTCTTT. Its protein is CASSLILPPLNTEAFF.

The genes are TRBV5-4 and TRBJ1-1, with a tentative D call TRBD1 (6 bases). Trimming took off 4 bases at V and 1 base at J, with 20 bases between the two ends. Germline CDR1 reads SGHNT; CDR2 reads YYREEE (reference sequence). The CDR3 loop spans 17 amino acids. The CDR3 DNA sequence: TGTGCCAGCAGCATCAACGCAGCTTGGGGGCCGAACACTGAAGCTTTCTTT. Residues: CASSINAAWGPNTEAFF.

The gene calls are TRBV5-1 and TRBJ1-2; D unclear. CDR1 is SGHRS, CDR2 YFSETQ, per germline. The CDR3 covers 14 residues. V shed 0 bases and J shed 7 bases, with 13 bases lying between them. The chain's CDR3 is CASSLVAGWRGYTF. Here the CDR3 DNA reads TGCGCCAGCAGCTTGGTGGCAGGTTGGCGTGGCTACACCTTC.